The 21 T cell receptor beta chains in this list originate from one sample, sequenced in a study of monozygotic twins with cystic fibrosis. TCRdb keeps only in-frame clones here, not all; method: immunoSEQ multiplex PCR. The repertoire holds around 26,000 clones, with 96% as singletons. Specimen: blood. Receptors were obtained from a girl between 2 and 10 years old with cystic fibrosis.

The gene calls are TRBV2 and TRBJ2-5; 11 positions agree with TRBD2. Germline values: CDR1 SNHLY, CDR2 FYNNEI. V lost 5 bases to trimming and J lost 5 bases; unmatched junction nucleotides: 4. The CDR3 has 14 amino acids. CDR3 nucleotide sequence: TGTGCCAGCAGTCCGGGACTAGCGGAGGAGACCCAGTACTTC. This encodes CASSPGLAEETQYF.

The chain is built from TRBV7-2 and TRBJ2-7; 9 nucleotides align to TRBD1. Germline lookup yields CDR1 SGHTA and CDR2 FQGNSA. Germline trimming cut 2 bases from V and 5 bases from J; bases unmatched to any gene: 7. The CDR3 is 15 residues long. CDR3: CASSLFPGQGDEQYF. CDR3 in DNA: TGTGCCAGCAGCTTATTCCCGGGACAGGGTGACGAGCAGTACTTC. Together with reference TRBV7-2 and TRBJ2-7, the CDR3 gives the full variable domain: GAGVSQSPSNKVTEKGKDVELRCDPISGHTALYWYRQSLGQGLEFLIYFQGNSAPDKSGLPSDRFSAERTGGSVSTLTIQRTQQEDSAVYLCASSLFPGQGDEQYFGPGTRLTVT.

V usage is TRBV9 and J usage is TRBJ1-1; 7 bases agree with TRBD1. With V trimmed by 0 bases and J by 0 bases, 5 bases remained unmatched. This CDR3 has 16 amino acids. The germline V gene encodes CDR1 SGDLS and CDR2 YYNGEE. The CDR3 DNA reads TGTGCCAGCAGCGTAGGGAACAGGGGACTGAACACTGAAGCTTTCTTT. Translated: CASSVGNRGLNTEAFF.

The chain uses TRBV4-1 and TRBJ2-7, with 9 positions matching TRBD1. This CDR3 region has 16 residues. The germline CDR1 and CDR2 sequences are MGHRA and YSYEKL. With 5 bases clipped from V and 3 bases from J, the junction kept 11 bases outside the gene matches. The CDR3: CASSLGVGQGYYEQYF. In DNA, the CDR3 is TGCGCCAGCAGCTTAGGGGTGGGACAGGGATACTACGAGCAGTACTTC.

This sequence joins TRBV6-6 and TRBJ1-1, with D uncertain. This CDR3 contains 13 residues. V lost 7 bases and J 1 base, leaving 10 bases between the germline ends. The germline gives CDR1 MNHNY, CDR2 SVGAGI (reference sequence). The DNA of the CDR3 is TGTGCCAGCAAGCCGGAATCGAACACTGAAGCTTTCTTT. This codes for CASKPESNTEAFF.

The genes are TRBV4-2 and TRBJ2-6; D gene ambiguous. From germline, CDR1 is LGHNA and CDR2 YNFKEQ. Trimming removed 1 base at V and 0 bases at J, with 25 bases between. The CDR3 is 22 residues long. CDR3 nucleotides: TGTGCCAGCAGCCAAGTGTGGTGGGCTGGCAGCCACCAACGCTCTGGGGCCAACGTCCTGACTTTC. It specifies CASSQVWWAGSHQRSGANVLTF.

The chain joins TRBV2 to TRBJ1-2, with 8 bases fitting TRBD1. The CDR3 extends over 13 amino acids. V shed 1 base, J shed 8 bases, and the junction held 3 bases outside the gene matches. Germline CDR1 SNHLY, CDR2 FYNNEI. The CDR3 DNA sequence: TGTGCCAGCAGTGAAGAGGACAGGGAGGGCTACACCTTC. Residues: CASSEEDREGYTF. The full variable domain, in which reference TRBV2 and TRBJ1-2 provide the parts outside the CDR3, is EPEVTQTPSHQVTQMGQEVILRCVPISNHLYFYWYRQILGQKVEFLVSFYNNEISEKSEIFDDQFSVERPDGSNFTLKIRSTKLEDSAMYFCASSEEDREGYTFGSGTRLTVV.

This chain connects TRBV14 to TRBJ2-1; D possibly corresponds to TRBD1 (7 bases). Looked up from germline, CDR1 is SGHDN and CDR2 is FVKESK. The CDR3 length is 13 residues. V was clipped by 5 bases and J by 8 bases, with 13 bases between them. DNA for the CDR3: TGTGCCAGCAGCGCCCGCAGGGGGGATGAGCAGTTCTTC. Protein: CASSARRGDEQFF.

The genes are TRBV28 and TRBJ1-5, with unresolved D. Germline assignment: CDR1 MDHEN and CDR2 SYDVKM. V was cut by 4 bases and J by 6 bases, with 7 bases left in between. This CDR3 spans 12 amino acids. In DNA, the CDR3 is TGTGCCAGCAGTTCCCGGGGTCAGCCCCAGCATTTT. It translates to CASSSRGQPQHF.

The chain has TRBV27 and TRBJ2-7, with TRBD1 as a possible D gene (6 bases). Trimming pared 6 bases from V and 7 bases from J, leaving 16 bases between. The CDR3 has 13 amino acids. CDR1 MNHEY and CDR2 SMNVEV come from the germline V gene (reference sequence). In DNA form, the CDR3 reads TGTGCCAGCAGCCAAATACAGGGAGAGGAGCAGTACTTC. It specifies CASSQIQGEEQYF.

The chain carries TRBV28 and TRBJ2-5; the match to TRBD2 covers 11 bases. V gave up 6 bases and J gave up 7 bases; unmatched junction bases: 10. Germline V lookup: CDR1 MDHEN, CDR2 SYDVKM. The CDR3 covers 15 residues. As DNA, the CDR3 is TGTGCCAGCAGACTTGAGACTAGCGGGATGGGGACCCAGTACTTC. Protein: CASRLETSGMGTQYF.

This sequence joins TRBV9 and TRBJ2-3, with 10 bases fitting TRBD2. The CDR3 length is 14 residues. V dropped 5 bases and J dropped 3; count of bases not matched to a gene: 3. CDR1 is SGDLS, CDR2 YYNGEE, per germline. CDR3 residues: CASSPGLATDTQYF. CDR3 nucleotide sequence: TGTGCCAGCAGTCCGGGACTAGCGACAGATACGCAGTATTTT.

This chain joins TRBV19 and TRBJ2-7, with a possible D match to TRBD2 (5 bases). The germline V gene encodes CDR1 LNHDA and CDR2 SQIVND (reference sequence). The CDR3 spans 16 residues. Trimming removed 2 bases from V and 3 bases from J, with 17 bases in between. CDR3 residues: CASSITQGLARYEQYF. The CDR3 DNA is TGTGCCAGTAGTATAACCCAAGGGCTAGCTCGCTACGAGCAGTACTTC.

The genes are TRBV25-1 and TRBJ2-5, with D tentatively TRBD2 (6 bases). The CDR3 is made up of 16 amino acids. V lost 4 bases and J lost 2, with 17 bases in between. The germline CDR1 and CDR2 sequences are MGHDK and SYGVNS. CDR3 nucleotide sequence: TGTGCCAGCAGTGCCGGCCTGGGAGGACGGCAAGAGACCCAGTACTTC. It specifies CASSAGLGGRQETQYF.

This chain connects TRBV28 to TRBJ1-5; D is undetermined. With 4 bases removed from V and 3 bases from J, the gap between germline ends came to 13 bases. The CDR3 consists of 15 residues. Germline V lookup: CDR1 MDHEN, CDR2 SYDVKM. In nucleotides, the CDR3 is TGTGCCAGCAGTTCCTCCGGGGTTGTCAATCAGCCCCAGCATTTT. This gives the protein CASSSSGVVNQPQHF.

The CDR3 here is CASSQDGSGATYEQYF. The CDR3 DNA reads TGCGCCAGCAGCCAAGATGGCAGCGGGGCCACCTACGAGCAGTACTTC. J is TRBJ2-7 and V is TRBV4-3; 7 positions match TRBD2. Germline V lookup: CDR1 LGHNA, CDR2 YSLEER. This CDR3 spans 16 amino acids. Trimming took 0 bases from V and 2 from J; bases not matched to a gene: 7.

V gene TRBV5-1 combines with J gene TRBJ2-7, with 7 bases lining up with TRBD2. The CDR3 is made up of 15 amino acids. CDR1 is SGHRS and CDR2 is YFSETQ in the germline V gene. The V and J ends lost 4 bases and 4 bases, in that order; junction bases with no gene match: 11. The CDR3, as DNA: TGCGCCAGCAGCGCTGTGGGCGGGAGAATATACGAGCAGTACTTC. The encoded protein is CASSAVGGRIYEQYF.

V usage is TRBV27 and J usage is TRBJ1-5; no reliable D call. Germline V gives CDR1 MNHEY, CDR2 SMNVEV (reference sequence). Trimming took off 5 bases at V and 2 bases at J, with 10 bases between the two ends. The CDR3 sequence is 14 residues long. The CDR3 nucleotides read TGTGCCAGCAGTAGCGGGATTGGCAATCAGCCCCAGCATTTT. Amino acids: CASSSGIGNQPQHF.

The chain recombines TRBV6-5 with TRBJ2-2; unclear D gene. The CDR3 spans 14 residues. Germline CDR1 is MNHEY and CDR2 is SVGAGI. V shed 7 bases and J shed 4 bases, with 13 bases lying between them. CDR3 sequence reads: CASKFSTSTGELFF. The CDR3 nucleotides read TGTGCCAGCAAGTTTTCTACGAGCACCGGGGAGCTGTTTTTT.

A few counts support this clone. The chain carries TRBV28 and TRBJ2-7; possible D gene TRBD2, 6 bases. Germline V lookup: CDR1 MDHEN, CDR2 SYDVKM. The germline V and J ends were trimmed by 10 bases and 7 bases, with 14 bases remaining between them. The CDR3 has 11 amino acids. As DNA, the CDR3 is TGTGCCACCAGCTCCGCGGGGGAGCAGTACTTC. It yields the protein CATSSAGEQYF.

The chain combines TRBV21-1 with TRBJ1-1. TRBV21-1 is listed as a pseudogene. The CDR3 loop spans 14 amino acids. The CDR3 nucleotides are TGTGCCCCCAAGGAGGAGGGACTGAACACTGAAGCTTTCTTT. Its protein is CAPKEEGLNTEAFF.